This TCR beta chain was obtained from a study of blood T cell repertoires in COVID-19. Whole-study context: Sample material is recorded as cDNA or gDNA derived from T cells, B-cell-depleted T cells, or PBMCs.

The CDR3 totals 16 residues. Germline V CDR1 and CDR2: SEHNR, FQNEAQ (reference sequence). Trimming cost V 1 base and J 6 bases; bases outside gene matches: 5. Assay: immunoSEQ multiplex PCR; the TCRdb copy retains only in-frame clones and omits some. The repertoire includes around 51,000 clones, 90% of them detected once, and over 4% sits in the top ten. Sequenced material: peripheral blood. The rearrangement joins TRBV7-9 to TRBJ1-5, with TRBD1 matching 11 bases. This TCR derives from a man in his 70s with acute or convalescent COVID-19. CDR3 region: CASSLGDRGSTQPQHF. Written as DNA, the CDR3 is TGTGCCAGCAGCTTAGGGGACAGGGGGTCCACTCAGCCCCAGCATTTT.